This TCR beta chain comes out of a study of T cell responses to AZD1222 COVID-19 vaccine. The study, taken as a whole, reports: Baseline antibody screening turned up just a handful of seropositive AZD1222 recipients.

Concerning this clone: The antigen remains unidentified.

This CDR3 contains 17 residues. The V gene end was trimmed by 4 bases and the J gene end by 0 bases; junction bases not matched to a gene: 3. Germline CDR1 LGHNA, CDR2 YSLEER. Libraries were prepared by immunoSEQ multiplex PCR; TCRdb keeps only in-frame clonotypes and omits some of them. This sample yields approximately 160,000 clones, of which approximately 89% are seen a single time; 2% to 2.5% belongs to the top ten. The V call is TRBV4-3, the J call TRBJ2-1, with 13 bases identical to TRBD2. This specimen was peripheral blood, taken on day 0 of AZD1222 vaccination. The TCR sequence derives from an adult in good health. CDR3 region: CASSPRTSGSSYNEQFF. The DNA for the CDR3 is TGCGCCAGCAGCCCCCGGACTAGCGGGAGCTCCTACAATGAGCAGTTCTTC.